This section outlines one T cell receptor beta chain sequence together with its context. Under the authors' procedure: Estimates of nucleated cell counts were drawn from the amplification of reference gene primers. Using immunoSEQ multiplex PCR, the repertoire was profiled, and TCRdb retains in-frame clones only, with some absent. Clone size and the V and J calls come from that table; the DNA yielded D and trimming. The sample lists 130,000 to 150,000 clones; about 84% were seen once. This sample was included in a study of blood T cell repertoires in COVID-19. V dropped 7 bases and J dropped 4 bases, with 10 bases sitting between them. Per germline, CDR1 MNHEY and CDR2 SVGAGI. CDR3 size: 12 residues.

The receptor's source is a woman in her 50s with acute or convalescent COVID-19. The V gene is TRBV6-5, the J gene TRBJ2-5; a possible D gene is TRBD2 (7 bases). What was sequenced was peripheral blood. DNA of the CDR3: TGTGCCAGCAAAGGGGGGGGAGAGACCCAGTACTTC. It encodes CASKGGGETQYF.